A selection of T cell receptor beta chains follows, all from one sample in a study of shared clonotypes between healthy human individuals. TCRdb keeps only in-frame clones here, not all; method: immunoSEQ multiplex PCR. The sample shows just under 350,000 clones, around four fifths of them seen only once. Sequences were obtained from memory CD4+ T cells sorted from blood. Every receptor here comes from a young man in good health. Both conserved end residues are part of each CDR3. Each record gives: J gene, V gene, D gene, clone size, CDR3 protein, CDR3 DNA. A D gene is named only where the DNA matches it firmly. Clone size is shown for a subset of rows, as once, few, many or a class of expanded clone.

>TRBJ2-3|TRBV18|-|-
CASSPIPPPSTDTQYF
TGTGCCAGCTCACCTATCCCTCCTCCTAGCACAGATACGCAGTATTTT
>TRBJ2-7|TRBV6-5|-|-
CASSYSRTREQYF
TGTGCCAGCAGTTACTCTAGGACTCGCGAGCAGTACTTC
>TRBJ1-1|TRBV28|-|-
CASSLVAQGNTEAFF
TGTGCCAGCAGTTTAGTGGCCCAGGGGAACACTGAAGCTTTCTTT
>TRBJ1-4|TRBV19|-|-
CASSIGELREKLFF
TGTGCCAGTAGTATTGGGGAATTGCGGGAAAAACTGTTTTTT
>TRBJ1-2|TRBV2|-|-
CASSEGHYGYTF
TGTGCCAGCAGTGAAGGGCACTATGGCTACACCTTC
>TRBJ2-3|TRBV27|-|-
CASSLVGTDTQYF
TGTGCCAGCAGTTTGGTAGGCACAGATACGCAGTATTTT
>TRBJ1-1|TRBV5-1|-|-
CASSLAPGTEAFF
TGCGCCAGCAGCTTGGCCCCAGGGACTGAAGCTTTCTTT
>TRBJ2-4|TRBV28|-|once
CASRGVSNIQYF
TGTGCCAGCAGAGGCGTTTCCAACATTCAGTACTTC
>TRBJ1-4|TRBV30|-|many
CAWSVQAVLNEKLFF
TGTGCCTGGAGTGTACAGGCAGTACTTAATGAAAAACTGTTTTTT
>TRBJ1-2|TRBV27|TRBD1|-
CASSLNRGSGYTF
TGTGCCAGCAGTTTAAACAGGGGATCGGGCTACACCTTC
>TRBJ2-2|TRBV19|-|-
CASSSLSGELFF
TGTGCCAGTAGTTCATTATCGGGGGAGCTGTTTTTT
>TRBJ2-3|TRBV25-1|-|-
CASSPQFNTDTQYF
TGTGCCAGCAGTCCCCAATTTAACACAGATACGCAGTATTTT
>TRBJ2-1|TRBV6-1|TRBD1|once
CASRGRGWNEQFF
TGTGCCAGCAGGGGCAGGGGGTGGAATGAGCAGTTCTTC
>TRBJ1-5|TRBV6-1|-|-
CASSDAHTVNQPQHF
TGTGCCAGCAGCGACGCACACACCGTGAATCAGCCCCAGCATTTT
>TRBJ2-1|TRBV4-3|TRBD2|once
CASSHRTSGTTYNEQFF
TGCGCCAGCAGCCACAGGACTAGCGGAACTACCTACAATGAGCAGTTCTTC
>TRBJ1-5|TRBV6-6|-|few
CASSSRDLSAQHF
TGTGCCAGCAGTTCCCGAGACCTATCAGCCCAGCATTTT
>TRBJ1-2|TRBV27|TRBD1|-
CASRDTGGGYGYTF
TGTGCCAGCAGGGACACAGGGGGCGGCTATGGCTACACCTTC
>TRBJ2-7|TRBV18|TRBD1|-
CASSGAGTGGYEQYF
TGTGCCAGCTCAGGCGCCGGGACAGGGGGCTACGAGCAGTACTTC
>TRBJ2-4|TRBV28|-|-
CASSSRARGHIQYF
TGTGCCAGCAGCTCAAGGGCCAGGGGACACATTCAGTACTTC